This T cell receptor (beta chain) emerged from a study of shared clonotypes between healthy human individuals. Study outcomes and limitations: Among the subsets, naive ones generally showed larger estimated richness than memory ones. Four donors had roughly 5.2% of their naive CD4 clonotypes in common. Among non-shared clonotypes, generation probabilities were lower than among those shared by all four donors.

Assay runs were performed at deep level. Generated by immunoSEQ multiplex PCR, the TCRdb table keeps only in-frame clones and is missing some. Of hundreds of thousands of clones in the sample, roughly 94% were seen once. The J segment lost 1 base and the V segment lost 1 base, leaving 6 bases of the junction unmatched. CDR3 length equals 18 residues. The germline CDR1 and CDR2 sequences are SGHRS and YFSETQ. CD45RO-negative CD8 cells positively selected for CCR7 made up the naive population, which excluded terminally differentiated effector memory CD45RA+ cells. A word on this clone: The antigen is unknown.

Sequencing was carried out using naive CD8+ T cells sorted from blood. The gene calls are TRBV5-1 and TRBJ2-6; 9 bases map to TRBD2. The clonotype originates from a man aged 25-45 years in good health. The CDR3: CASSLKPGLASGANVLTF. DNA for the CDR3: TGCGCCAGCAGCTTGAAGCCGGGACTAGCATCTGGGGCCAACGTCCTGACTTTC.